The 22 T cell receptor beta chains below were found in one sample sequenced in a study of blood T cell repertoires in COVID-19. The table came from immunoSEQ multiplex PCR; TCRdb's copy has only in-frame clones and leaves some out. Among some 240,000 clones, 65% to 85% were seen once, and the ten largest hold 9.5% to 15%. Sequenced: peripheral blood. These receptors all come from a human donor in a cohort sampled during active COVID-19.

The sample holds a few counts of this clone. This chain uses TRBV27 with TRBJ1-1; 11 nucleotides match TRBD1. The CDR3 is 15 residues long. The germline gives CDR1 MNHEY, CDR2 SMNVEV (reference sequence). The trim removed 6 bases at V and 5 bases at J, leaving 8 bases unmatched. CDR3 in amino acids: CASSPAGTGGTEAFF. CDR3 in DNA: TGTGCCAGCAGCCCGGCCGGGACAGGGGGAACTGAAGCTTTCTTT.

V gene TRBV6-5 combines with J gene TRBJ2-3, with a tentative D call TRBD1 (5 bases). Germline CDR1 MNHEY, CDR2 SVGAGI. This CDR3 contains 13 residues. V was shortened by 2 bases and J by 3 bases, with 6 bases between the two germline ends. CDR3 nucleotide sequence: TGTGCCAGCAGTTACAAGGGGACAGATACGCAGTATTTT. It encodes CASSYKGTDTQYF.

The chain employs TRBV2 and TRBJ2-1, with 10 nucleotides matching TRBD2. CDR1 is SNHLY, CDR2 FYNNEI, per germline. The junction had 12 bases not matched to a gene; V was cut back by 4 bases and J by 9 bases. The CDR3 contains 16 residues. CDR3 in amino acids: CASSAGASGRVVEQFF. DNA of the CDR3: TGTGCCAGCAGTGCAGGTGCTAGCGGGAGAGTCGTTGAGCAGTTCTTC.

J is TRBJ1-1 and V is TRBV19; 8 nucleotides match TRBD1. The CDR3 sequence is 15 residues long. Germline CDR1 LNHDA, CDR2 SQIVND (reference sequence). The V segment lost 7 bases and the J segment 0 bases; nucleotides outside the gene matches: 7. The CDR3 region is CASTPTGEMNTEAFF. The DNA for the CDR3 is TGTGCCAGTACCCCGACAGGGGAGATGAACACTGAAGCTTTCTTT.

V usage is TRBV28 and J usage is TRBJ1-1; no clear D gene. The germline CDR1 and CDR2 sequences are MDHEN and SYDVKM. Trimming stripped 10 bases from V and 8 bases from J, with 11 bases between. This CDR3 comprises 10 residues. The CDR3 sequence: CATGNMEAFF. The CDR3 coding sequence is TGTGCCACGGGGAACATGGAAGCTTTCTTT.

The V gene is TRBV25-1, the J gene TRBJ2-1, with D tentatively TRBD2 (7 bases). The CDR3 contains 16 residues. Germline assignment: CDR1 MGHDK and CDR2 SYGVNS. V was shortened by 4 bases and J by 0 bases, with 13 bases between the two germline ends. The CDR3 sequence: CASSARGGSSYNEQFF. The CDR3 region has the DNA TGTGCCAGCAGTGCAAGGGGGGGAAGCTCCTACAATGAGCAGTTCTTC.

The chain links TRBV2 to TRBJ2-4, with 9 bases aligning to TRBD2. Trimming removed 7 bases from V and 3 bases from J; junction bases left unmatched: 7. Germline V CDR1 and CDR2: SNHLY, FYNNEI. The CDR3 covers 15 residues. CDR3 in amino acids: CASTKRGAGKNIQYF. In nucleotides, the CDR3 is TGTGCCAGCACTAAGCGGGGGGCAGGCAAAAACATTCAGTACTTC.

The chain links TRBV6-5 to TRBJ1-1; D uncertain. Per germline, CDR1 MNHEY and CDR2 SVGAGI. The CDR3 is 15 residues long. The V end was cut by 8 bases, the J end by 7 bases, with 23 bases between. As DNA, the CDR3 is TGTGCCAGCCGGAGCCGGGGAAAAGTGAGGAGTGAAGCTTTCTTT. Translation gives CASRSRGKVRSEAFF.

The chain employs TRBV6-5 and TRBJ1-1; 8 positions match TRBD1. This CDR3 has 13 amino acids. Trimming removed 6 bases from V and 3 bases from J; junction bases left unmatched: 3. Germline V gives CDR1 MNHEY, CDR2 SVGAGI. The CDR3 nucleotides are TGTGCCAGCAGCGGACAGGGCTACACTGAAGCTTTCTTT. It codes for CASSGQGYTEAFF.

A single count supports this clone. The chain couples TRBV5-1 to TRBJ2-1; 8 nucleotides agree with TRBD2. Germline loops: CDR1 SGHRS, CDR2 YFSETQ. The CDR3 is 15 residues long. V lost 1 base, J lost 4 bases, and 4 bases stayed unmatched. The DNA for the CDR3 is TGCGCCAGCAGCTTGCTTAGCGGGATATACAATGAGCAGTTCTTC. Translated, it gives CASSLLSGIYNEQFF. The variable domain in full, completed from reference TRBV5-1 and TRBJ2-1, reads KAGVTQTPRYLIKTRGQQVTLSCSPISGHRSVSWYQQTPGQGLQFLFEYFSETQRNKGNFPGRFSGRQFSNSRSEMNVSTLELGDSALYLCASSLLSGIYNEQFFGPGTRLTVL.

The chain is built from TRBV30 and TRBJ1-6, with 10 bases lining up with TRBD1. V was pared by 1 base and J by 6 bases, with 6 bases of the junction left unmatched. The CDR3 runs to 16 residues. CDR1 is GTSNPN, CDR2 SVGIG, per germline (reference sequence). Written as DNA, the CDR3 is TGTGCCTGGAGTGCCCCCGGGACAGGGGTTAATTCACCCCTCCACTTT. This codes for CAWSAPGTGVNSPLHF.

The V call is TRBV7-9, the J call TRBJ2-3; the D is unclear. Trimming cost V 2 bases and J 5 bases, with 14 bases left between them. The germline V gene has CDR1 SEHNR and CDR2 FQNEAQ (reference sequence). CDR3 length: 15 residues. This chain's CDR3 is CASSLSPGSGDTQYF. DNA for the CDR3: TGTGCCAGCAGCTTATCCCCAGGATCTGGAGATACGCAGTATTTT.

V is TRBV3-1 (or the pseudogene TRBV3-2) and J is TRBJ1-6; D gene unclear. CDR3 size: 15 residues. V gave up 2 bases and J gave up 0 bases, with 5 bases separating them. The germline gives CDR1 LGHDT, CDR2 YNNKEL (reference sequence). The DNA for the CDR3 is TGTGCCAGCAGCCAAATGAGCTCCTATAATTCACCCCTCCACTTT. This gives the protein CASSQMSSYNSPLHF.

Note on this clone: Distinct nucleotide sequences in the sample also encode this CDR3. This rearrangement joins TRBV5-1 to TRBJ2-7, with a weak D call TRBD1 (5 bases). Trimming stripped 0 bases from V and 2 bases from J, with 9 bases between. Germline loops: CDR1 SGHRS, CDR2 YFSETQ. CDR3 size: 14 residues. The CDR3 bases are TGCGCCAGCAGCTTGGGCCAGGGCCCCTACGAGCAGTACTTC. Its protein is CASSLGQGPYEQYF.

The V gene is TRBV28, the J gene TRBJ1-6, with TRBD1 matching 9 bases. The V segment lost 1 base and the J segment 7 bases; nucleotides outside the gene matches: 5. The CDR3 spans 16 residues. In germline, CDR1 is MDHEN, CDR2 SYDVKM. CDR3 in amino acids: CASSLFGQGNNSPLHF. The CDR3 nucleotides are TGTGCCAGCAGTTTATTCGGACAGGGGAACAATTCACCCCTCCACTTT.

This sequence joins TRBV7-9 and TRBJ2-5, with D maybe TRBD2 (6 bases). Trimming took 5 bases from V and 4 from J, leaving 14 bases between them. CDR1 SEHNR and CDR2 FQNEAQ come from the germline V gene (reference sequence). The CDR3 is 14 residues long. The CDR3 nucleotides are TGTGCCAGCAGCCCCCCCGGGGGAAGAGAGACCCAGTACTTC. Its protein is CASSPPGGRETQYF.

V and J are TRBV10-3 and TRBJ2-7; TRBD1 agrees at 7 bases. The CDR3 is 15 residues long. V was pared by 3 bases and J by 0 bases, with 5 bases of the junction left unmatched. Germline V CDR1 and CDR2: ENHRY, SYGVKD. Written as DNA, the CDR3 is TGTGCCATCAGTGACGGGACAGAGAACTCCTACGAGCAGTACTTC. Translating gives CAISDGTENSYEQYF.

The J gene is TRBJ2-2, the V gene TRBV15, with 11 bases identical to TRBD1. V was pared by 3 bases and J by 6 bases, with 6 bases of the junction left unmatched. The V gene's germline CDR1 is LNHNV and CDR2 YYDKDF (reference sequence). This CDR3 has 16 amino acids. The CDR3 nucleotides are TGTGCCACCAGCAGTAATCCGGGACAGGGGGCCGGGGAGCTGTTTTTT. Its translation is CATSSNPGQGAGELFF.

This clone has a single count. CDR3 DNA: TGTGCCACCGTCGGACAGGGGGAGACCCAGTACTTC. It is translated as CATVGQGETQYF. V gene TRBV24-1 combines with J gene TRBJ2-5; 9 nucleotides line up with TRBD1. V shed 9 bases and J 5 bases; nucleotides not matched to a gene: 3. Germline V gene lookup returns CDR1 KGHDR and CDR2 SFDVKD. The CDR3 loop spans 12 amino acids.

V is TRBV5-4 and J is TRBJ2-5; TRBD1 agrees at 11 bases. The junction had 3 bases not matched to a gene; V was cut back by 3 bases and J by 2 bases. Germline assignment: CDR1 SGHNT and CDR2 YYREEE (reference sequence). The CDR3 loop spans 15 amino acids. CDR3 region: CASSSRDRGQETQYF. CDR3 in DNA: TGTGCCAGCAGCTCCCGGGACAGGGGGCAAGAGACCCAGTACTTC. The full variable domain, with the rest looked up from reference TRBV5-4 and TRBJ2-5, is ETGVTQSPTHLIKTRGQQVTLRCSSQSGHNTVSWYQQALGQGPQFIFQYYREEENGRGNFPPRFSGLQFPNYSSELNVNALELDDSALYLCASSSRDRGQETQYFGPGTRLLVL.

The sample holds a few counts of this clone. The chain recombines TRBV5-1 with TRBJ1-2, with D possibly TRBD1 on 5 matching bases. Germline CDR1 and CDR2: SGHRS and YFSETQ. The CDR3 has 15 amino acids. V gave up 4 bases and J gave up 8 bases, with 21 bases separating them. CDR3 protein: CASSPAGGNEGGYTF. The CDR3 region has the DNA TGCGCCAGCAGCCCCGCCGGGGGTAATGAAGGGGGCTACACCTTC.

The V call is TRBV2, the J call TRBJ1-1, with D maybe TRBD1 (6 bases). CDR1 is SNHLY, CDR2 FYNNEI, per germline. The CDR3 spans 15 residues. Trimming shortened V by 6 bases and J by 5 bases, and 19 bases separated the two germline ends. CDR3 in DNA: TGTGCCAGCAGCGGTCTCGGCAGGGGAGAAACTGAAGCTTTCTTT. This codes for CASSGLGRGETEAFF.